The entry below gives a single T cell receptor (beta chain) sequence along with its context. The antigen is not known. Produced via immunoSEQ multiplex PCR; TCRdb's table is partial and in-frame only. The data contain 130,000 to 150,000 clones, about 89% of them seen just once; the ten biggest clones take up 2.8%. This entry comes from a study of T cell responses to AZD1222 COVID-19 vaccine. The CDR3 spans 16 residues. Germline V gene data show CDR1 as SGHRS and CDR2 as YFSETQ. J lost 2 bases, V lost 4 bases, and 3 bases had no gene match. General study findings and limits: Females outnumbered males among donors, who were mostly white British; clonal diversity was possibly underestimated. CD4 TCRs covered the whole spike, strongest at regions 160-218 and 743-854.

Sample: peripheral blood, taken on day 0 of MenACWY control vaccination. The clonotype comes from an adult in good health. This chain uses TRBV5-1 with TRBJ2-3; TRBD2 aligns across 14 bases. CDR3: CASSQGLAGDTDTQYF. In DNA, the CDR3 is TGCGCCAGCAGCCAGGGACTAGCGGGGGACACAGATACGCAGTATTTT.